Presented here are 2 T cell receptor beta chains from one specimen sequenced in a study of control samples from healthy donors and cancer patients. Measured with immunoSEQ multiplex PCR; TCRdb has only the in-frame clones, and not every one. The sample records approximately 35,000 clones, 80% to 95% being singletons. The sequenced sample consisted of PBMCs. The receptors originated from a middle-aged man with colorectal cancer.

This chain uses TRBV19 with TRBJ2-7, with TRBD2 matching 7 bases. The CDR3 has 14 residues. From germline, CDR1 is LNHDA and CDR2 SQIVND (reference sequence). Trimming took 9 bases from V and 7 from J; bases not matched to a gene: 15. This CDR3 reads CASRGREAGREQYF. CDR3 nucleotides: TGTGCCAGCCGGGGCCGGGAGGCCGGACGGGAGCAGTACTTC.

J is TRBJ1-2 and V is TRBV6-2 or TRBV6-3; D not resolved. The CDR3 has 14 amino acids. V was clipped by 1 base and J by 8 bases, with 14 bases between them. Germline-derived CDR1 and CDR2 are MNHEY and SVGEGT. The CDR3 DNA sequence: TGTGCCAGCAGTTACTTTAATGGGATTGGGGGCTACACCTTC. This gives the protein CASSYFNGIGGYTF.